This T cell receptor beta chain is from a study of neoadjuvant anti-PD-1 for oral cavity cancer. Study in general: Patients without progression got a fourth dose around day 43. Overall study findings and caveats: Treg/Th17 ratio rose with pretreatment blood and fell with post-treatment tumor TCRbeta clonality.

Germline V gives CDR1 DFQATT, CDR2 SNEGSKA (reference sequence). V was shortened by 8 bases and J by 0 bases, with 8 bases between the two germline ends. There are 11 residues in the CDR3. This clone has a handful of counts. Its target is not known. The data were produced by immunoSEQ multiplex PCR, yet TCRdb's version contains in-frame clones alone and is incomplete. In the table there are more than 12,000 clones, about 67% of which are singletons. Sequencing used PBMCs, obtained before nivolumab (anti-PD-1) treatment. This TCR derives from a person between 40 and 85 years old with oral cavity squamous cell carcinoma. The chain couples TRBV20-1 to TRBJ2-7; D gene ambiguous. DNA of the CDR3: TGCAGTTTTGCCGGCTCCTACGAGCAGTACTTC. Its protein is CSFAGSYEQYF.